The next 22 T cell receptor beta chains were all read from a single sample in a study of breast tumors, draining lymph nodes, adjacent tissues. TCRdb fed the multiplex PCR reads into MiXCR, producing one record per CDR3 protein. The sample holds about 150,000 distinct CDR3 sequences, about a fifth seen once. Axillary draining lymph nodes of breast cancer patients supplied the node samples. The specimen sequenced was axillary lymph node tissue. All receptors derive from a female donor with breast cancer. Some clones in this sample may be carry-over from other donors' samples.

This clonotype appeared a few times. V usage is TRBV5-1 and J usage is TRBJ2-4, with TRBD1 matching over 11 bases. Germline CDR1 and CDR2: SGHRS and YFSETQ. V lost 5 bases to trimming and J lost 8 bases; unmatched junction nucleotides: 6. The CDR3 has 14 residues. As DNA, the CDR3 is TGCGCCAGCAGGGCCGGGACAGGGGGGGACATTCAGTACTTC. This translates into CASRAGTGGDIQYF.

This clonotype was recorded a few times. The chain has TRBV28 and TRBJ2-6; the match to TRBD2 covers 7 bases. The CDR3 extends over 18 amino acids. Germline CDR1 MDHEN, CDR2 SYDVKM. V shed 4 bases, J shed 0 bases, and the junction held 9 bases outside the gene matches. This CDR3 reads CASSSPPGGNSGANVLTF. CDR3 bases: TGTGCCAGCAGTTCCCCCCCCGGGGGGAACTCTGGGGCCAACGTCCTGACTTTC.

The rearrangement joins TRBV29-1 to TRBJ2-2, with 12 bases fitting TRBD2. This CDR3 is 15 amino acids long. V shed 6 bases, J shed 5 bases, and the junction held 7 bases outside the gene matches. The germline gives CDR1 SQVTM, CDR2 ANQGSEA. Here the CDR3 reads CSVSRLAGDTGELFF. The CDR3, as DNA: TGCAGCGTCTCCAGACTAGCGGGAGATACCGGGGAGCTGTTTTTT.

Many counts were recorded for this clonotype. J is TRBJ2-2 and V is TRBV11-2, with D perhaps matching TRBD1 (5 bases). The CDR3 extends over 15 amino acids. Germline CDR1 and CDR2: SGHAT and FQNNGV. V was trimmed by 5 bases and J by 5 bases, leaving 15 bases between them. In DNA, the CDR3 is TGTGCCAGCAGCCCAGGGTACAGCCGTACCGGGGAGCTGTTTTTT. This encodes CASSPGYSRTGELFF.

This clonotype was picked up many times. The chain joins TRBV6-2 or TRBV6-3 to TRBJ2-7, with 10 bases aligning to TRBD2. The J segment lost 5 bases and the V segment lost 4 bases, leaving 17 bases of the junction unmatched. In germline, CDR1 is MNHEY, CDR2 SVGEGT. The CDR3 loop spans 18 amino acids. CDR3 sequence reads: CASSFAPRAGGPNHEQYF. The CDR3 DNA reads TGTGCCAGCAGTTTTGCCCCTCGAGCGGGAGGGCCCAACCACGAGCAGTACTTC.

The chain employs TRBV12-3 or TRBV12-4 and TRBJ2-7; 7 bases agree with TRBD1. Trimming at V came to 2 bases and at J to 6 bases, leaving 7 bases not matched to a gene. The CDR3 length is 14 residues. CDR3 DNA: TGTGCCAGCAGTTTATATCAGGGGGTGGGCGAGCAGTACTTC. Protein sequence: CASSLYQGVGEQYF.

This clonotype has only a few counts. Being one base from a much bigger clone, this may be a read error. The V call is TRBV4-1, the J call TRBJ2-7; a possible D gene is TRBD2 (7 bases). CDR1 and CDR2 from the germline V gene are MGHRA and YSYEKL. The CDR3 consists of 16 residues. CDR3 bases: TGCTCCAGCAGCCTGGGGGGGGGGCGCGATAGGCACGAGCAGTACTTC. Encoded protein: CSSSLGGGRDRHEQYF.

This clonotype was found many times. The V call is TRBV28, the J call TRBJ1-3; D unresolved. Per germline, CDR1 MDHEN and CDR2 SYDVKM. V was trimmed by 3 bases and J by 1 base, leaving 7 bases between them. The CDR3 is 14 amino acids. CDR3 DNA: TGTGCCAGCAGTTTGCGAGTTTCTGGAAACACCATATATTTT. This encodes CASSLRVSGNTIYF.

This clonotype was counted at least ten times. The rearrangement uses TRBV4-3 and TRBJ2-7, with TRBD2 matching over 10 bases. Germline CDR1 is LGHNA and CDR2 is YSLEER. With V trimmed by 5 bases and J by 2 bases, 3 bases remained unmatched. The CDR3 consists of 14 residues. The CDR3 DNA is TGCGCCAGCAGCAGCGGGGGGGGAGCCTACGAGCAGTACTTC. Translating gives CASSSGGGAYEQYF.

This clonotype appeared many times. The V and J genes are TRBV12-3 or TRBV12-4 and TRBJ2-3, with 10 bases matching TRBD2. This CDR3 is built from 14 residues. The ends lost 5 bases at V and 5 bases at J; junction bases unmatched: 4. The DNA for the CDR3 is TGTGCCAGCAGTCCCGCTAGCGGGAGAGATACGCAGTATTTT. Amino acids: CASSPASGRDTQYF.

This clonotype was seen at least ten times. The DNA for the CDR3 is TGTGCCAGCAGGGATAGCGGGAAGTTGGGGGAGCAGTACTTC. Amino acids: CASRDSGKLGEQYF. The V call is TRBV6-6, the J call TRBJ2-7; 8 nucleotides agree with TRBD2. The CDR3 contains 14 residues. Germline assignment: CDR1 MNHNY and CDR2 SVGAGI (reference sequence). J gave up 7 bases and V 6 bases, and 11 bases lay outside the gene matches.

A note on this clonotype: One base away lies a much larger clone, so this may be a sequencing read error. V usage is TRBV7-6 and J usage is TRBJ2-3, with D tentatively TRBD2 (5 bases). Germline V gives CDR1 SGHVS, CDR2 FNYEAQ. CDR3 length equals 13 residues. Trimming removed 5 bases at V and 8 bases at J, with 14 bases between. CDR3 sequence: CASSPSSRTTQYF. The CDR3 region has the DNA TGTGCCAGCAGCCCTAGCAGTCGAACTACGCAGTATTTT.

Of note for this clonotype: It may be a read error: a sequence one base away is much more abundant. The V call is TRBV6-1, the J call TRBJ2-3; 11 positions match TRBD1. The CDR3 spans 19 residues. Germline V gene lookup returns CDR1 MNHNS and CDR2 SASEGT. The CDR3 nucleotides read TGTGCCAGCAGTTTAAACTCCGGGACAGGGGGACCGAGTACAGGTACGCAGTATTTT. Protein sequence: CASSLNSGTGGPSTGTQYF.

This clonotype was picked up a small number of times. The chain recombines TRBV30 with TRBJ2-3; 8 bases agree with TRBD2. CDR1 and CDR2 from the germline V gene are GTSNPN and SVGIG (reference sequence). The CDR3 runs 16 residues. V lost 1 base, J lost 0 bases, and 6 bases stayed unmatched. CDR3 amino acids: CAWSARLAKSTDTQYF. The CDR3 region has the DNA TGTGCCTGGAGTGCCAGACTAGCGAAGAGCACAGATACGCAGTATTTT. The full variable domain, its missing parts supplied by reference TRBV30 and TRBJ2-3, is SQTIHQWPATLVQPVGSPLSLECTVEGTSNPNLYWYRQAAGRGLQLLFYSVGIGQISSEVPQNLSASRPQDRQFILSSKKLLLSDSGFYLCAWSARLAKSTDTQYFGPGTRLTVL.

A remark on this clonotype: This could be a read error, since a much larger clone is one nucleotide away. This CDR3 fails to terminate in the conserved phenylalanine or tryptophan, so it likely reflects a read error. This chain links TRBV5-1 with TRBJ2-5; TRBD2 aligns across 7 bases. Germline CDR1 is SGHRS and CDR2 is YFSETQ. Trimming cost V 0 bases and J 6 bases; bases outside gene matches: 11. The CDR3 loop spans 16 amino acids. CDR3 loop: CASSLEVAGIGKTQYL. The CDR3 bases are TGCGCCAGCAGCTTGGAGGTAGCGGGTATTGGGAAGACCCAGTACCTC.

The table lists this clonotype with a few counts. One end of the junction varies from germline; a read error may be responsible. The V call is TRBV6-6, the J call TRBJ2-1, with D hard to call. Germline CDR1 MNHNY, CDR2 SVGAGI (reference sequence). The CDR3 is 14 residues long. The CDR3 reads CASRPGRSYSEQFF. The CDR3, as DNA: TGTGCCAGCAGACCTGGACGGAGCTACAGTGAGCAGTTCTTC.

The chain links TRBV11-2 to TRBJ2-6; TRBD2 matches at 7 bases. The junction had 10 bases not matched to a gene; V was cut back by 3 bases and J by 2 bases. The CDR3 is 18 amino acids. Germline V CDR1 and CDR2: SGHAT, FQNNGV. CDR3 DNA sequence: TGTGCCAGCAGCTTGCGACTAGCCGGGGGAACTGGGGCCAACGTCCTGACTTTC. This codes for CASSLRLAGGTGANVLTF. The whole variable domain, remainder taken from reference TRBV11-2 and TRBJ2-6, is EAGVAQSPRYKIIEKRQSVAFWCNPISGHATLYWYQQILGQGPKLLIQFQNNGVVDDSQLPKDRFSAERLKGVDSTLKIQPAKLEDSAVYLCASSLRLAGGTGANVLTFGAGSRLTVL.

The gene calls are TRBV6-6 and TRBJ2-2; 9 bases agree with TRBD2. With 4 bases clipped from V and 1 base from J, the junction kept 7 bases outside the gene matches. Germline CDR1 MNHNY, CDR2 SVGAGI (reference sequence). The CDR3 has 17 amino acids. This CDR3 is CASSSPSGIQNTGELFF. The CDR3 DNA reads TGTGCCAGCAGTTCCCCTAGCGGGATACAGAACACCGGGGAGCTGTTTTTT.

This chain connects TRBV18 to TRBJ2-3; 10 bases fit TRBD1. J lost 5 bases, V lost 8 bases, and 4 bases had no gene match. In germline, CDR1 is KGHSH, CDR2 LQKENI. The CDR3 runs 13 residues. Written as DNA, the CDR3 is TGTGCCAGCACGGGACAGGGGATAGATACGCAGTATTTT. Translation: CASTGQGIDTQYF.

Ten or more counts support this clonotype. The rearrangement joins TRBV7-8 to TRBJ2-1, with 13 nucleotides matching TRBD2. The V gene's germline CDR1 is SGHVS and CDR2 FQNEAQ. This CDR3 contains 18 residues. V lost 5 bases, J lost 4 bases, and 11 bases stayed unmatched. In DNA, the CDR3 is TGTGCCAGCAGCCGAAGACTACCGGGACTAGCGGGGTACAATGAGCAGTTCTTC. It translates to CASSRRLPGLAGYNEQFF.

This clonotype was recorded at least ten times. The rearrangement uses TRBV6-1 and TRBJ1-4, with D uncertain. The CDR3 sequence is 13 residues long. Trimming removed 4 bases at V and 5 bases at J, with 8 bases between. Looked up from germline, CDR1 is MNHNS and CDR2 is SASEGT. The CDR3 nucleotides read TGTGCCAGCAGTGCCCGGTTCAATGAAAAACTGTTTTTT. Translation gives CASSARFNEKLFF.

This clonotype was seen ten or more times. This rearrangement joins TRBV20-1 to TRBJ2-7, with D unresolved. There are 11 residues in the CDR3. Per germline, CDR1 DFQATT and CDR2 SNEGSKA (reference sequence). V lost 5 bases and J lost 0, with 5 bases in between. This CDR3 reads CSALDSYEQYF. The CDR3, as DNA: TGCAGTGCTTTGGACTCCTACGAGCAGTACTTC.